The subject of this entry is one T cell receptor (beta chain). The antigen is unknown. The data stem from a study of blood T cells in healthy people across ages. The authors ran a second PCR of 7 to 11 cycles using a sample-barcoded 5' primer and a J-beta primer mix. TCRdb re-called the 5' RACE reads with MiXCR, one entry per CDR3 protein. Here the sample spans more than 600,000 distinct CDR3 sequences, approximately 25% being singletons. The CDR3 totals 16 residues. The germline V gene encodes CDR1 MNHNS and CDR2 SASEGT. The V and J ends lost 7 bases and 0 bases, in that order; junction bases with no gene match: 11. Notes on the study in general: Diversity of TCR beta correlated strongly with naive T cell percentage. Age showed a roughly linear inverse relationship with TCR beta diversity per million T cells.

The data were also submitted as part of a second study, on T cells of mothers and their children. That paper states: Barcodes for each sample and 2-4 random nucleotides were added by the M1S primer used in the second PCR.

Source material: blood. This chain uses TRBV6-1 with TRBJ2-5, with 7 bases that match TRBD1. The TCR sequence derives from a boy between 5 and 17 years old in good health. CDR3 sequence: CASTTLGQKYQETQYF. CDR3 in DNA: TGTGCCAGCACCACACTGGGACAGAAATACCAAGAGACCCAGTACTTC.